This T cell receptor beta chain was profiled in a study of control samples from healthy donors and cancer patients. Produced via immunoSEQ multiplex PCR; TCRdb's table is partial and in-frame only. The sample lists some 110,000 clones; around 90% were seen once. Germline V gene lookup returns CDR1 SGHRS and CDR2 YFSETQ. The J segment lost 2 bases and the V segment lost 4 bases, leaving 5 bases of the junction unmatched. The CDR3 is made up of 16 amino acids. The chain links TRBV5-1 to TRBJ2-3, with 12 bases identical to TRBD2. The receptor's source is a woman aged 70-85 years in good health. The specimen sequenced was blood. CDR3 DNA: TGCGCCAGCAGCAACGGACTAGCGGGGTTCACAGATACGCAGTATTTT. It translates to CASSNGLAGFTDTQYF.